The clone carrying this TCR beta chain was seen ten or more times. What it binds is not known. The CDR3 loop spans 14 amino acids. V was clipped by 5 bases and J by 2 bases, with 16 bases between them. In germline, CDR1 is SQVTM, CDR2 ANQGSEA. The sample is drawn from a study of response to subunit inactivated influenza vaccine. Study-level findings and limits: The study's authors posited that every seasonal influenza vaccination enlists few new T cells.

One entry per CDR3 protein, called by TCRdb with MiXCR from the RT-PCR reads. The data contain 500,000 to 550,000 distinct CDR3 sequences, around 8% of them singletons. The source material was PBMCs from blood, sampled about 23 months after vaccination. The source is a man aged 45 to 75 who received an inactivated influenza vaccine. V gene TRBV29-1 combines with J gene TRBJ2-7; possibly TRBD2 for D (5 bases). The DNA for the CDR3 is TGCAGCGTTATCACTGACGGGAAAACCTACGAGCAGTACTTC. Translating gives CSVITDGKTYEQYF.